This TCR beta chain was recovered during a study of blood T cell repertoires in COVID-19. On the study more broadly: In each case, the material was cDNA or gDNA derived from T cells, B-cell-depleted T cells, or PBMCs.

Deletions cut 9 bases from V and 3 bases from J, with 12 bases between. The CDR3 has 13 residues. Germline V gene sequence: CDR1 SGHAT, CDR2 FQNNGV. Profiled with immunoSEQ multiplex PCR; TCRdb holds only in-frame clones, not every one. The table records about 140,000 clones, around 90% of them present only once. The TCR sequence derives from a woman over 75 with acute or convalescent COVID-19. V and J are TRBV11-2 and TRBJ1-5, with D uncertain. Input material: peripheral blood. The CDR3 spells CASSNGNNQPQHF. The CDR3 DNA sequence: TGTGCCAGTTCAAATGGCAACAATCAGCCCCAGCATTTT.